What follows is one T cell receptor (beta chain) and its context. Its recognized antigen is unknown. One base away there is no much larger clone; base qualities are not given. The source of the sample is a study of CD8 T cells in Susac syndrome (dated by TCRdb to the late 2010s). Study-level background: Whether CD8+ T cell activation and differentiation in Susac syndrome was antigen driven was tested using repertoire sequencing. General findings and caveats noted by the study authors: The number of individuals in the TCR sequencing and HLA analysis was acknowledged as relatively small.

High-throughput TCR beta sequencing profiled peripheral blood CD8+ and CD4+ T cells from healthy donors, Susac syndrome patients and multiple sclerosis patients. Healthy donors were age- and sex-matched controls. Bulk CD8+ and CD4+ T cells were purified by magnetic negative isolation, while CD8+ TEMRA cells were enriched using FACS. Blood was drawn into EDTA tubes, processed within 24 hours, and PBMCs were isolated by density gradient centrifugation. PBMCs intended for TCR sequencing were frozen in liquid nitrogen and were later thawed in a 37 degrees C water bath. The sorted or isolated CD4+, CD8+ and CD8+ TEMRA cells had a purity of 90% or higher. Taken from cysteine to phenylalanine, the CDR3 has 14 residues. The DNA shown is the 42-base CDR3, in frame from base 1. V is reduced by 6 bases and J by 3 bases, leaving a spacing of 14 bases between them. Sequences MNHEY (CDR1) and SVGAGI (CDR2) are obtained from the germline V gene.

RNA was extracted with the RNeasy kit and roughly 0.45 to 1 ug was reverse transcribed using random hexamers. The immunoSEQ multiplex PCR assay, covering 54 Vbeta and 13 Jbeta segments, was used to amplify TCR beta CDR3 regions. Bias from PCR amplification was corrected by using a synthetic template baseline for primer optimization and for computational correction. The study's processing was this. Reads were annotated to V, D and J genes per IMGT and analyzed with immunoSEQ Analyzer, keeping only productive sequences. Clonality was calculated as one minus the Shannon entropy normalized by log2 of the number of productive unique sequences. Public and private clones were assessed among the 100 most prevalent clones of each patient and control. Susac-specific clones were defined as absent from healthy and MS cohorts, around 970 published viral clones and other ImmuneACCESS disease sequences. Using fastp trimming at Q25 and MiXCR clonotype assembly, TCRdb reanalyzed the public sequencing data and kept in-frame beta chains. Identical CDR3 protein sequences are pooled into one entry, listed with their most common genes and DNA. V and J calls and clone size were set by TCRdb, not the authors. The sample table shows under 200,000 distinct CDR3 sequences, and 95% are seen once. The top ten hold approximately 0.1% of the sample.

The sequence came from a human donor in good health. Sequencing was done on a sample of CD4+ T cells from PBMCs. The chain couples TRBV6-5 to TRBJ1-2; no D gene can be assigned with confidence. The CDR3 is CASRSSGIDYGYTF. The DNA reads as follows: TGTGCCAGCAGGTCGTCCGGTATCGACTATGGCTACACCTTC.